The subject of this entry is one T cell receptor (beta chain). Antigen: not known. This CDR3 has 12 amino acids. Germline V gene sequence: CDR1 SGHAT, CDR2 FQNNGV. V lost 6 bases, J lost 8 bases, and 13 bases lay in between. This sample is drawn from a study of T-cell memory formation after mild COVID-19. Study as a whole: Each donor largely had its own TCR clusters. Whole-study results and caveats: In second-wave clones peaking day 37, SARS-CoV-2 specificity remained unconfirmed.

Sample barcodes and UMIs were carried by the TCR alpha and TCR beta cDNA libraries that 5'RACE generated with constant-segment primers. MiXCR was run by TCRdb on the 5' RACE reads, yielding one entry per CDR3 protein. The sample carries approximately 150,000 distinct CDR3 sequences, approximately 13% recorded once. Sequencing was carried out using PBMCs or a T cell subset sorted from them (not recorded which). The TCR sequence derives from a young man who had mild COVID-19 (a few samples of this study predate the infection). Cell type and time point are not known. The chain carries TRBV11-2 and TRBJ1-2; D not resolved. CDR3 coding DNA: TGTGCCAGCAGTATACCCGCCGGCGGCTACACCTTC. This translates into CASSIPAGGYTF.